This T cell receptor (beta chain) is from a study of long-term antiretroviral therapy in people with HIV (dated by TCRdb to 2021 to 2024). Broadly, across the study: Collection of the earliest samples took place about a decade ahead of the 2015 WHO recommendation for immediate ART, at a time when ART was typically delayed until CD4 counts fell. This retrospective serial study examined whether starting ART and sustained HIV suppression were associated with changes in the composition and diversity of the TRB repertoire in peripheral blood. The cohort contributed about 200 cryopreserved PBMC samples from a few dozen adults with confirmed HIV infection, collected serially over a mean of 6 years (range 1-12). Among the approximately 30 participants with HIV, ten to eleven were female. No cross-contamination during QIAcube processing was shown when test extractions of a monoclonal T-cell line were performed alongside approximately 32 polyclonal samples.

Results the study describes overall, beyond this receptor: Limited PBMC availability meant only the TCR beta chain was sequenced, without alpha chain pairing. Expanded TRB clones identified before ART initiation dominated the repertoire across all time points, though the dominance fluctuated and decreased in many PLHIV after ART. CDR3 length ranges in HIV repertoires were narrower than in controls, and network structure suggested an antigen-experienced repertoire with only a slight naive shift after ART. Inferences about post-ART repertoire changes were limited because no data were available on ART adherence, viral resistance or therapy changes. The samples were dated from about 2003 to 2017, and the ART regimens that were used may be less effective than current ART regimens. A significant increase in TRB diversity was found to be associated with ART initiation, although TRB diversity was observed to remain significantly below that of transplant donor controls even after long-term ART. Unsorted PBMC were profiled instead of sorted CD4+ and CD8+ T cells because pre-ART samples had limited cell numbers.

In the germline V gene, CDR1 corresponds to SGHDT and CDR2 to YYEEEE. Measured from the cysteine to the phenylalanine, the CDR3 is 14 residues long. The only DNA kept is the CDR3, 42 bases in frame from the first base. V loses 3 bases of germline sequence and J loses 10 bases, and the interval between the two ends is 19 bases. Inclusion was restricted to participants for whom at least one PBMC sample before ART initiation and at least two post-ART samples were available. All participants with HIV were treated in the United States of America. Before DNA extraction, cryopreserved samples containing roughly 1-10 million PBMC were thawed and washed. At the time of the earliest PBMC sample, participants with HIV were aged between roughly 23 and 60 years. Per participant, PBMC samples came from 1-4 timepoints prior to ART initiation and 2-8 timepoints following ART initiation, for a median of 7 samples. For every participant, serial HIV viral load, CD4+ T-cell count, ART history and demographic data were obtained. A Qiagen kit on a QIAcube was used to extract genomic DNA from unsorted PBMC, with samples processed in batches of 12.

The immunoSEQ hsTCRB v3.0 assay was used at survey level resolution to sequence the TRB variable region. A depth of roughly 40,000-55,000 T-cell genomes per sample was targeted for TRB sequencing. Pooled TRB libraries were sequenced on an Illumina MiSeq with a v3 150-cycle kit. Under the source paper's analysis protocol: Analysis of repertoires was carried out in R inside a reproducible Nextflow workflow spanning QC, data transformation and analysis. LymphoSeq2, an R package for exploring AIRR-Seq data, was used to implement the custom analyses. After excluding a handful of samples that yielded fewer than 5000 total TRB sequences, approximately 180 HIV repertoires remained for analysis. Among the roughly 200 retained HIV repertoires, 59 were collected before ART initiation and around 130 after ART initiation. Repertoires were downsampled to 5000 TRB nucleotide sequences, with summary statistics averaged over 100 downsampling iterations. Only TRB sequences with CDR3 regions of at least seven amino acids were retained for analysis. Diversity was measured with a Shannon entropy-derived clonality score and the Gini coefficient. In the repertoire networks, any two of the top 5000 CDR3 amino acid sequences were linked whenever the two sequences differed by an edit distance of one. GLIPH2 predicted antigen specificity groups and MHC restriction for TRB CDR3 amino acid sequences. Known CMV, EBV, HIV or tissue antigen associations were flagged by matching CDR3 amino acid sequences against VDJdb and McPAS-TCR. Pre-ART, post-ART and control groups were compared with Wilcoxon signed-rank tests and Holm-Bonferroni correction. The clones in this table, taken by TCRdb from immuneACCESS, are in-frame only. Not every clone is retained; where verified, under half of the shortfall comes from an unresolved V gene, and the cause of the rest is unknown. V and J calls and clone size come straight from that table; D and trimming were deduced from the DNA. For this sample the table gives tens of thousands of clones, of which around 81% were detected only once. The ten top clones hold roughly an eighth of the sample.

Details on this clone: Its antigen has not been determined. No base-level quality is on record; no much larger clone is a single base apart.

Source: unsorted PBMCs, taken 0.1 years before starting antiretroviral therapy. The sequence links TRBV5-6 to TRBJ2-5; a tentative D match to TRBD1 spans 7 bases. This receptor was obtained from a middle-aged man with HIV. The nucleotide sequence is TGTGCCAGCAGCTCCACAGGGGCGGGGAGGTTCCAGTACTTC. This gives the protein CASSSTGAGRFQYF.